The T cell receptor beta chain described here comes from a study of regulatory dendritic cells for organ transplantation. Across the study: Monocytes received vitamin D3 on days 0 and 4, IL-10 on day 4.

Whole-study results and caveats: Memory T cells were less diverse than naive, with memory CD8+ most oligoclonal.

CFSE-labeled sorted T cells met regulatory or mature dendritic cells for more than four days. Memory T cells were CD45RO+, naive were CD45RA+, sorted by FACS. CDR3 size: 15 residues. CDR1 is MNHEY and CDR2 is SVGAGI in the germline V gene. Trimming removed 5 bases at V and 0 bases at J, with 11 bases between. About this clone itself: Its antigen is currently unknown.

Measured with immunoSEQ multiplex PCR; TCRdb has only the in-frame clones, and not every one. The sample lists 12,000 or so clones; about 90% were seen once. Material: naive CD8+ T cells from blood cultured with dendritic cells. As for subset: CD45RA+ naive T cells. The receptor was derived from a human donor in good health. The chain is built from TRBV6-5 and TRBJ1-5; D is ambiguous. As DNA, the CDR3 is TGTGCCAGCAGTGCAGGCCAGGCTAGCAATCAGCCCCAGCATTTT. Translating gives CASSAGQASNQPQHF.